Below, one TCR beta chain is given with its context. Using immunoSEQ multiplex PCR, the repertoire was profiled, and TCRdb retains in-frame clones only, with some absent. The sample consists of fewer than 30,000 clones, about nine tenths of them appearing once. With 1 base clipped from V and 7 bases from J, the junction kept 12 bases outside the gene matches. The CDR3 sequence is 17 residues long. CDR1 is MNHEY, CDR2 SMNVEV, per germline (reference sequence). These data belong to a study of T cell changes during pregnancy in multiple sclerosis. The source was CD8+ T cells from peripheral blood mononuclear cells, collected in the second trimester of pregnancy. This chain links TRBV27 with TRBJ2-1; TRBD1 matches at 8 bases. This TCR came from a female donor with multiple sclerosis, enrolled in a pregnancy study. For the CDR3, the DNA is TGTGCCAGCAGTTTATACCCAGGCAGGGGGCTAGTAAATGAGCAGTTCTTC. It is translated as CASSLYPGRGLVNEQFF.